This T cell receptor beta chain was found in a study of CD8 T cells in Susac syndrome. This CDR3 has 14 residues. The junction had 4 bases not matched to a gene; V was cut back by 6 bases and J by 1 base. This clonotype turned up a few times. Random hexamers were used to reverse transcribe about 0.45 to 1 ug of RNA. From the immunoSEQ multiplex PCR reads, TCRdb called clonotypes with MiXCR, one entry per CDR3 protein. Among some 130,000 distinct CDR3 sequences listed, roughly 94% were seen once. V is TRBV12-3 or TRBV12-4 and J is TRBJ1-1; 8 bases map to TRBD1. The clonotype originates from a human donor with Susac syndrome. The sequencing input was CD8+ T cells from PBMCs. The DNA of the CDR3 is TGTGCCAGCAGCCTCGACAGGGGGAACACTGAAGCTTTCTTT. Translation gives CASSLDRGNTEAFF.